Below are 22 T cell receptor beta chains sequenced from a single sample in a study of blood T cell repertoires in COVID-19 (dated by TCRdb to 2020 to 2022). Library method: the immunoSEQ multiplex PCR assay. The clones in this table, taken by TCRdb from immuneACCESS, are in-frame only. Not every clone is retained; where verified, under half of the shortfall comes from an unresolved V gene, and the cause of the rest is unknown. The sample data list 100,000 to 150,000 clones, and 70% to 90% of these were observed just once. Roughly 1.2% of the sample belongs to the ten largest clones. The sample was peripheral blood. The receptors stem from an elderly woman with acute or convalescent COVID-19.

The rearrangement uses TRBV7-9 and TRBJ2-4, with D perhaps TRBD2 (6 bases). The V end was cut by 1 base, the J end by 1 base, with 11 bases between. The CDR3 is made up of 16 amino acids. In germline, CDR1 is SEHNR, CDR2 FQNEAQ (reference sequence). This CDR3 reads CASSLEGGGAKNIQYF. In DNA, the CDR3 is TGTGCCAGCAGCTTAGAGGGCGGAGGGGCCAAAAACATTCAGTACTTC.

V usage is TRBV3-1 (or the pseudogene TRBV3-2) and J usage is TRBJ1-2; no clear D gene. The CDR3 is 13 amino acids. The V end was cut by 1 base, the J end by 2 bases, with 5 bases between. Per germline, CDR1 LGHDT and CDR2 YNNKEL (reference sequence). This CDR3 reads CASSQAENYGYTF. DNA of the CDR3: TGTGCCAGCAGCCAAGCCGAGAACTATGGCTACACCTTC.

This chain joins TRBV9 and TRBJ2-3; 7 bases are a match to TRBD2. The length of the CDR3 is 15 residues. V shed 0 bases and J 3 bases; nucleotides not matched to a gene: 4. CDR1 and CDR2 (germline): SGDLS, YYNGEE. The CDR3: CASSVVAGVTDTQYF. The CDR3 nucleotides read TGTGCCAGCAGCGTAGTGGCGGGAGTAACAGATACGCAGTATTTT.

The V and J genes are TRBV20-1 and TRBJ1-3, with D unresolved. The CDR3 is made up of 14 amino acids. Germline CDR1 and CDR2: DFQATT and SNEGSKA (reference sequence). V lost 3 bases and J 0 bases, leaving 9 bases between the germline ends. CDR3 coding DNA: TGCAGTGCTAGTCCAGGCTACTCTGGAAACACCATATATTTT. Its translation is CSASPGYSGNTIYF.

This chain uses TRBV28 with TRBJ1-2; D perhaps matches TRBD1 (5 bases). The CDR3 runs 15 residues. V was cut by 5 bases and J by 5 bases, with 18 bases left in between. The germline CDR1 and CDR2 sequences are MDHEN and SYDVKM. CDR3 residues: CASSRMGTGAYGYTF. The CDR3 DNA reads as TGTGCCAGCAGTCGCATGGGAACAGGAGCGTATGGCTACACCTTC.

This clone was seen a handful of times. The chain carries TRBV10-1 and TRBJ2-7; 10 nucleotides agree with TRBD1. The CDR3 extends over 14 amino acids. Germline loops: CDR1 WNHNN, CDR2 SYGVQD (reference sequence). With V trimmed by 5 bases and J by 5 bases, 6 bases remained unmatched. This CDR3 is CASSKTGQGNEQYF. CDR3 coding DNA: TGCGCCAGCAGTAAAACGGGACAGGGGAACGAGCAGTACTTC.

This clone turned up a few times. The CDR3 here is CASSNPEVPGQGCQPQHF. The CDR3 nucleotides are TGTGCCAGCAGCAATCCGGAGGTGCCGGGACAGGGCTGTCAGCCCCAGCATTTT. V usage is TRBV21-1 and J usage is TRBJ1-5; no check of the table's D call, TRBD1, against the DNA was made. TRBV21-1 is recorded as a pseudogene. The CDR3 is made up of 18 amino acids.

This clone occurred a few times. The rearrangement joins TRBV4-3 to TRBJ1-2, with D possibly TRBD1 on 6 matching bases. The CDR3 loop spans 16 amino acids. V shed 0 bases and J shed 4 bases, with 15 bases lying between them. In germline, CDR1 is LGHNA, CDR2 YSLEER. CDR3 nucleotide sequence: TGCGCCAGCAGCCAAGATCTTCGGACAGTCCCCTATGGCTACACCTTC. Translated, it gives CASSQDLRTVPYGYTF.

On this clone itself: Other DNA sequences in the sample encode the same CDR3. The chain uses TRBV28 and TRBJ2-1, with 11 bases identical to TRBD1. CDR1 is MDHEN and CDR2 is SYDVKM in the germline V gene. The CDR3 totals 15 residues. V shed 5 bases, J shed 6 bases, and the junction held 6 bases outside the gene matches. This CDR3 is CASSPSGTGGNEQFF. The CDR3 DNA reads TGTGCCAGCAGTCCCTCCGGGACAGGGGGCAATGAGCAGTTCTTC. Complete variable domain (other parts from reference TRBV28 and TRBJ2-1): DVKVTQSSRYLVKRTGEKVFLECVQDMDHENMFWYRQDPGLGLRLIYFSYDVKMKEKGDIPEGYSVSREKKERFSLILESASTNQTSMYLCASSPSGTGGNEQFFGPGTRLTVL.

The J gene is TRBJ1-5, the V gene TRBV19; D is undetermined. This CDR3 is 18 amino acids long. Trimming stripped 4 bases from V and 0 bases from J, with 19 bases between. Germline lookup yields CDR1 LNHDA and CDR2 SQIVND (reference sequence). The CDR3 nucleotides are TGTGCCAGTAGTACCTCTCCTTGGGAGATACATAGCAATCAGCCCCAGCATTTT. As protein: CASSTSPWEIHSNQPQHF.

The chain joins TRBV20-1 to TRBJ2-1; TRBD2 agrees at 9 bases. Germline lookup yields CDR1 DFQATT and CDR2 SNEGSKA (reference sequence). V was pared by 3 bases and J by 6 bases, with 12 bases of the junction left unmatched. The CDR3 consists of 16 residues. The CDR3 DNA follows: TGCAGTGCTAGTCCGGCGGGGGGGCCGAGGGGCAATGAGCAGTTCTTC. It specifies CSASPAGGPRGNEQFF.

The chain recombines TRBV19 with TRBJ1-2; unclear D gene. Germline V gene data show CDR1 as LNHDA and CDR2 as SQIVND (reference sequence). V dropped 6 bases and J dropped 1 base, with 6 bases sitting between them. The CDR3 sequence is 12 residues long. The CDR3 protein is CASSEGNYGYTF. The DNA for the CDR3 is TGTGCCAGTAGCGAGGGTAACTATGGCTACACCTTC.

The V gene is TRBV9, the J gene TRBJ1-2; TRBD1 matches at 9 bases. Germline-derived CDR1 and CDR2 are SGDLS and YYNGEE. Germline trimming cut 3 bases from V and 2 bases from J; bases unmatched to any gene: 5. CDR3 length: 15 residues. In nucleotides, the CDR3 is TGTGCCAGCAGCGGGGACAGGGTGTCGAACTATGGCTACACCTTC. Its protein is CASSGDRVSNYGYTF. Together with reference TRBV9 and TRBJ1-2, the CDR3 gives the full variable domain: DSGVTQTPKHLITATGQRVTLRCSPRSGDLSVYWYQQSLDQGLQFLIQYYNGEERAKGNILERFSAQQFPDLHSELNLSSLELGDSALYFCASSGDRVSNYGYTFGSGTRLTVV.

The chain carries TRBV15 and TRBJ1-2; D is unclear. CDR3 length equals 13 residues. Germline V CDR1 and CDR2: LNHNV, YYDKDF (reference sequence). The V and J ends lost 0 bases and 1 base respectively, with 3 bases between them. Written as DNA, the CDR3 is TGTGCCACCAGCAGAGACTATAACTATGGCTACACCTTC. This translates into CATSRDYNYGYTF.

V and J are TRBV10-2 and TRBJ2-5, with TRBD2 identical over 7 bases. Germline-derived CDR1 and CDR2 are WSHSY and SAAADI. After removal of 0 bases from V and 6 bases from J, the junction contained 7 bases not matched to a gene. The CDR3 consists of 15 residues. The DNA of the CDR3 is TGCGCCAGCAGTGAGTCGCGGGGGATTCGTCAGACCCAGTACTTC. Protein product: CASSESRGIRQTQYF.

The chain joins TRBV5-1 to TRBJ2-7; D is uncertain. CDR3 length: 13 residues. V was shortened by 0 bases and J by 3 bases, with 7 bases between the two germline ends. In germline, CDR1 is SGHRS, CDR2 YFSETQ. CDR3 sequence: CASSLDGGYEQYF. The CDR3 DNA follows: TGCGCCAGCAGCTTGGATGGCGGCTACGAGCAGTACTTC.

The V call is TRBV2, the J call TRBJ2-5; D uncertain. Trimming shortened V by 5 bases and J by 11 bases, and 9 bases separated the two germline ends. CDR3 size: 10 residues. Germline CDR1 SNHLY, CDR2 FYNNEI. CDR3 sequence: CASSQAAQYF. CDR3 sequence (DNA): TGTGCCAGCAGTCAGGCTGCGCAGTACTTC.

The chain joins TRBV2 to TRBJ1-2; D uncertain. Per germline, CDR1 SNHLY and CDR2 FYNNEI. V shed 5 bases and J shed 0 bases, with 10 bases lying between them. This CDR3 comprises 14 residues. CDR3 sequence (DNA): TGTGCCAGCAGTTGGAGGGCTTCTAACTATGGCTACACCTTC. It codes for CASSWRASNYGYTF.

This clone was seen only once. The V call is TRBV7-9, the J call TRBJ2-2; the D gene is possibly TRBD1 (6 bases). The germline gives CDR1 SEHNR, CDR2 FQNEAQ (reference sequence). CDR3 length: 14 residues. Trimming stripped 5 bases from V and 6 bases from J, with 13 bases between. DNA for the CDR3: TGTGCCAGCAGCCCCCCTCGACAGGCCGGGGAGCTGTTTTTT. Its translation: CASSPPRQAGELFF.

The chain is built from TRBV11-1 and TRBJ1-4; possible D gene TRBD1, 6 bases. Germline CDR1 is SGHAT and CDR2 is FQDESV (reference sequence). There are 14 residues in the CDR3. V lost 5 bases and J lost 5, with 12 bases in between. CDR3 region: CASSQRGQNEKLFF. Written as DNA, the CDR3 is TGTGCCAGCAGCCAACGTGGACAGAATGAAAAACTGTTTTTT.

The DNA of the CDR3 is TGTGCCAGCCGACGGGGAGGGACAGGCCCCTACGAGCAGTACTTC. Encoded protein: CASRRGGTGPYEQYF. This chain joins TRBV6-5 and TRBJ2-7, with D possibly being TRBD1 (8 bases). The CDR3 covers 15 residues. Trimming left V 8 bases short and J 2 bases short, with 19 bases between. Per germline, CDR1 MNHEY and CDR2 SVGAGI.

V is TRBV6-2 or TRBV6-3 and J is TRBJ2-7, with D possibly matching TRBD1 (6 bases). CDR3 size: 14 residues. Trimming cost V 5 bases and J 1 base, with 12 bases left between them. Germline-derived CDR1 and CDR2 are MNHEY and SVGEGT. As DNA, the CDR3 is TGTGCCAGCAGTGATCCTACAGGGTCCTACGAGCAGTACTTC. Translating gives CASSDPTGSYEQYF.